This T cell receptor beta chain was recorded in a study of persistence of HIV-infected CD4 T cells. Overall study context: Multiple blood draws of up to 180 mL, except two donors with single leukapheresis. Study-wide results and caveats: TCR analyses could not target the rare provirus-carrying CMV-responding cells.

This was the immunoSEQ version 4 assay in survey mode. TCRdb's table, derived via immunoSEQ multiplex PCR, lists solely in-frame clones and lacks some. The table includes about 50,000 clones, about four fifths detected once. CDR3 length: 14 residues. V lost 8 bases to trimming and J lost 2 bases, with 16 bases between them. Germline CDR1 is MNHEY and CDR2 is SVGAGI. In its sample, this clone was seen a few times. The antigen remains unidentified. Stimulation used approximately 9.6 ug/mL lysate from CMV-infected fibroblasts. Sorted nonresponding memory CD4+ T cells were CD40L-negative, CD69-negative, CD45RO-high. Adults with HIV-1 started suppressive ART while chronically infected.

Sequencing used CD4+ T cells sorted from PBMCs after roughly 17-hour stimulation, obtained from a patient who received antiretroviral therapy. This receptor was obtained from an adult man with HIV who was CMV-seropositive. The chain has TRBV6-5 and TRBJ2-7, with a weak D call TRBD2 (5 bases). CDR3 in amino acids: CASQSEGATYEQYF. The CDR3 region has the DNA TGTGCCAGCCAGTCTGAGGGTGCCACCTACGAGCAGTACTTC.